This TCR beta chain was identified during a study of quantifying T cell responses using KT2 cells. Study details: cDNA was made from DNase-treated RNA using alpha and beta constant primers. The T4 ligation step was estimated to exceed 9% efficiency under optimum conditions.

The cDNA 3' end received a ligated oligonucleotide with a UMI. An equimolar mix of RC1.1 and RC1.2 primed the beta chain across TRBC1 and TRBC2. MiXCR, run by TCRdb on the UMI-ligation and nested PCR reads, gives a single entry per CDR3 protein. The table has 39,000 or so distinct CDR3 sequences, over 15% seen once; the top ten hold roughly 44%. CDR3 length equals 15 residues. Germline V lookup: CDR1 MNHEY, CDR2 SVGAGI. The V and J ends lost 10 bases and 1 base, in that order; junction bases with no gene match: 10. Known numbers of the T cell clone KT2 were added to PBMC. A range of KT2-to-PBMC ratios was made using fixed PBMC numbers. Study results and limitations: KT2 sequences were detected down to about one KT2 cell per 100,000 PBMC.

This clonotype has only a few counts. Its antigen is as yet unknown. The rearrangement joins TRBV6-5 to TRBJ1-2, with 9 bases fitting TRBD1. The sequence was obtained from a human donor. Specimen: PBMCs spiked with cells of the T cell clone KT2. The CDR3 coding sequence is TGTGCCACTCGGGACAGGGATACTATTAACTATGGCTACACCTTC. Translating gives CATRDRDTINYGYTF.